This TCR beta chain derives from a study of cytomegalovirus exposure and HLA in healthy donors (dated by TCRdb to 2017 to 2019). Concerning the study at large: According to an earlier analysis of 550 to 750 of the donors, some 170 million T cells yielded 117 million unique TCR beta sequences and more than 250 Gb of sequence data. Alongside the repertoire data, information on donor age, sex, ethnicity and CMV serostatus was compiled. The study aimed to test whether signatures of past pathogen exposure could be identified by cataloging public T cell receptors. Class I and class II HLA loci were covered by the typing at four-digit resolution. An early release covering some 640 HLA-typed donors comprised about 300 gigabases of sequencing data and roughly 85 million unique TCR sequences. A later genetic analysis used genome-wide SNP genotypes for about 65% of the 666 donors, treating that subset as a discovery cohort. Every repertoire in the discovery cohort had been generated on one and the same sequencing platform. To predict cytomegalovirus infection status, the study brought together high-throughput TCR immunosequencing, statistical association of individual TCRs with disease status, and machine learning. Using immunosequencing, the study profiled T cell repertoires from roughly 650 subjects and related those repertoires to cytomegalovirus serostatus. Among roughly 400 genotyped donors of the cohort, an average of roughly 240,000 unique TCR beta nucleotide sequences were sequenced per donor, about a sixth of them non-productive. An earlier analysis of more than 450 of the donors used high-throughput TCR beta sequencing to judge whether each TCR beta V gene segment behaved as functional or pseudogenic. Rather than drawing on any new phenotypic data, the later analysis identified candidate immune exposures from TCR beta sequences and the way those sequences occurred across donors. Among the roughly 390 genotyped donors, about 85% belonged to the genetic ancestry cluster associated with self-reported Caucasian donors. In addition to the first cohort of hundreds of subjects, a separate validation cohort of under 150 different subjects was used. To study patterns of TCR occurrence, a later analysis re-analyzed previously published TCR beta repertoires from around 670 donors and added high-resolution HLA genotyping. A handful of DR-DQ haplotypes were handled as single units for association and clustering because linkage in the cohort was strong. Typing coverage varied by locus: roughly 620-640 donors for A, B, C, DRB1 and DQB1; about 520 for DQA1; about 570 for DPA1; approximately 450 for DPB1. General study outcomes and caveats: The presence/absence analyses assumed that sequencing depth was roughly uniform across donors, and that assumption may not be true. In a later analysis, several top co-occurrence clusters were reported to appear linked to parvovirus B19, influenza, CMV and Epstein-Barr virus. Strong co-occurrence of HLA alleles, especially DR and DQ, made assigning TCR associations to individual alleles difficult. The authors suggested that the approach could potentially be generalized to other disease states and immunological phenotypes. Seventeen rarely observed V segments, including chromosome 9 orphons, were excluded from the earlier analysis of 550 to 700 of the donors because counts were too low. In the study, about 150 TCR beta chains were listed as associated with cytomegalovirus. The classifier was reported to diagnose cytomegalovirus status with high specificity and sensitivity in both the original and validation cohorts. According to a later analysis, most CMV-associated TCR beta chains appeared to be HLA-restricted, and the HLA associations seemed to be driven largely by CMV exposure. In a later analysis, HLA-associated TCR beta chains showed more clonal expansion and lower generation probabilities than non-associated chains that were equally common. Only TCR beta chains were sequenced in this cohort, and the absence of alpha or paired-chain data limited detectable features. Linkage disequilibrium might explain the correlated functional status among segregating V segments, but an unknown experimental factor could not be ruled out. Most TCR sequences were observed very rarely across donors, whereas some public TCRs were present in many individuals. Because the 87-base-pair reads could not distinguish some IMGT-functional V segments, including TRBV6-2 and TRBV6-3, those segments were excluded. Because HLA typing was unavailable for some donors at each locus, only the typed subset was used in association tests. At a false discovery rate of 0.05, a later analysis linked about 17,000 TCR beta sequences to specific HLA alleles. A later genetic analysis associated a missense DCLRE1C variant with V-gene and J-gene trimming of TCR beta chains, and an independent cohort replicated the association. In an earlier analysis of some 550 of the donors, most TCR beta V segments were observed in productive rearrangements about 87% or about 30% of the time, broadly matching IMGT annotations. The sequencing pipeline was judged likely to have produced a cluster of highly shared sequence variants as a technical artifact. In vitro tests confirmed that a few of the cytomegalovirus-associated TCR beta chains recognize cytomegalovirus antigens. A later genetic analysis reported fewer N-insertions in productive TCRs among donors in an Asian-associated ancestry cluster than the roughly 650-donor mean. A further reported finding was that TCR beta sequences accurately predicted the HLA-A and HLA-B alleles for most subjects in the first cohort. The only immune exposure information available for the cohort was CMV serostatus. According to a later analysis, TCR association rates differed among HLA loci, with DRB1 alleles showing the most associated TCRs and HLA-C alleles showing the fewest.

The receptor library was made with the immunoSEQ multiplex PCR assay. For the multiplex PCR, a mixture combining 60 forward primers for TCR Vbeta segments and 13 reverse primers for TCR Jbeta segments was used. A multiplex PCR assay on genomic DNA amplified the CDR3 region of rearranged TCR beta genes. The amplified TCR beta libraries were sequenced on the Illumina HiSeq System as 87-base-pair reads. The authors' analysis ran thus. A later analysis counted about 80 million unique TCR beta chains across the 550 to 800 repertoires, and 9 million to 14 million of these chains were shared by at least two donors. A nearest-neighbor algorithm error-corrected the raw reads and collapsed the reads into unique sequences, merging closely related sequences to remove PCR and sequencing errors. CDR3 sequences were aligned to IMGT reference sequences to assign V, D and J gene segments. For a sequence to be retained, a match of at least six nucleotides was required to both a V gene segment and a J gene segment. Rearrangements were called productive when the CDR3 lacked stop codons and stayed in frame with V and J; all others were non-productive. Following IMGT convention, CDR3 was defined as the stretch from the second conserved V-encoded cysteine to the conserved J-encoded phenylalanine. Sequences without an unambiguous match to a single V gene segment were excluded from the earlier analysis of a few hundred of the donors. An earlier analysis of 500 to 700 of the donors classified V segments as functional when productive rearrangements were above 56.7% and as segregating when the standard deviation between donors was above 5%. A statistical classification framework was built to diagnose cytomegalovirus status from the catalog of TCR beta chain sequences. V and J gene assignment, in a later analysis, came from comparing TCR nucleotide sequences with IMGT/GENE-DB human TR gene sequences. Using the TCRdist pipeline, a later analysis assigned CDR3 sequences along with most-parsimonious VDJ recombination scenarios. A later analysis defined each TCR beta chain by its CDR3 amino acid sequence plus V-gene family, and excluded reads lacking a unique V-gene family. As a way to deal with suspected cross-contamination and a sequencing artifact, a later analysis dropped roughly 600 nucleotide sequences that were highly shared and had low generation probability. In a later analysis, a clonal expansion index was calculated for each public chain from normalized within-repertoire ranks of inferred template counts. In a later analysis, generation probabilities were computed with a VDJ recombination model fitted to out-of-frame rearrangements, and the resulting probabilities were checked against IGoR. In a later analysis, hypergeometric tests were used to score TCR-TCR, TCR-HLA and TCR-CMV co-occurrence, with a repertoire-size bias correction applied to TCR pairs. False discovery rates were estimated in a later analysis by permuting HLA or CMV assignments 20 times. In a later analysis, co-occurring TCRs were grouped using DBSCAN, and TCRdist sequence similarity was added for clustering within HLA-allele-positive subsets. Repertoires with fewer than 30,000 or more than 120,000 public chains, plus five repertoires with anomalous nucleotide sharing, were excluded from co-occurrence clustering. TCRdb re-hosts the immuneACCESS table, in-frame sequences only. Its copies lack some clones; in the studies checked, an unresolved V gene accounts for under half of them, and the cause for the rest is not known. Clone size and V and J calls were adopted from that table, with D and trimming inferred from the DNA. This sample holds 150,000 to 200,000 clones; around 79% were observed only once. Of the sample, around 2.6% is held by the ten largest clones.

This clone was recorded a few times. Its antigen specificity is not known. No clone much larger than this one lies a single base away; base qualities are absent. In total, 600 or so healthy bone marrow donors made up the cohort. Cohort members were all nominally healthy when sampled, although unrecorded immune exposures were likely present. The donor tested CMV seronegative, placing the donor among the 350 or so seronegative members of the cohort. Each donor provided a peripheral blood sample, and peripheral blood mononuclear cells were used for TCR beta sequencing. Genomic DNA extraction from the blood cell samples was performed with the Qiagen DNeasy Blood Extraction Kit. CDR1 and CDR2 were assigned from the germline V gene as MDHEN and SYDVKM. V is trimmed back by 7 bases and J by 4 bases, and the junction contains 7 bases that no gene match accounts for. The CDR3 contains 15 residues, cysteine and phenylalanine counted. The CDR3 DNA has 45 bases and is translated from base 1.

The sequence joins TRBV28 to TRBJ2-4, with 10 bases aligning to TRBD2. The sample taken for sequencing was PBMCs. This sequence originates from a female donor in good health and CMV-seronegative. The bases are TGTGCCAGCAAAGAGCCACTAGCGGGGAAAAACATTCAGTACTTC. Its translation is CASKEPLAGKNIQYF.